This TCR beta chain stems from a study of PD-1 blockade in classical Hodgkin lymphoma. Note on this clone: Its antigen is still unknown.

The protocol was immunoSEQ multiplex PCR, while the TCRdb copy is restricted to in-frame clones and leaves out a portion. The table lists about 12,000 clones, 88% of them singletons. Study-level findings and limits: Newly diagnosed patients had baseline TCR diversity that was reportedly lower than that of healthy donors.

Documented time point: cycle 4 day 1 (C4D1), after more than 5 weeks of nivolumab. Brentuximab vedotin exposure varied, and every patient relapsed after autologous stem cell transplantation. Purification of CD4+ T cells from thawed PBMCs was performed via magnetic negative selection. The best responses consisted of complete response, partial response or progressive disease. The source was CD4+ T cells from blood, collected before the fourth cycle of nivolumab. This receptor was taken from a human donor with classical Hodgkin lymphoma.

In DNA, the CDR3 is TGTGCCAGCAGCTTTAATATGAACACTGAAGCTTTCTTT. It codes for CASSFNMNTEAFF. This chain uses TRBV11-3 with TRBJ1-1; D is unresolved. V lost 3 bases to trimming and J lost 0 bases, with 5 bases between them. CDR1 is SGHNT, CDR2 YENEEA, per germline. The CDR3 totals 13 residues.